The 25 T cell receptor beta chains given below trace back to one sample, sequenced in a study of blood T cell repertoires in COVID-19. Data came from immunoSEQ multiplex PCR; TCRdb stores just in-frame clones and leaves some out. This repertoire shows approximately 82,000 clones, around 92% found once; its top ten account for roughly 5.9%. The source material was peripheral blood. Receptors originate from a woman in her sixties or seventies with active COVID-19.

V gene TRBV20-1 combines with J gene TRBJ2-1; D not resolved. This CDR3 contains 11 residues. V lost 6 bases, J lost 4 bases, and 7 bases lay in between. From germline, CDR1 is DFQATT and CDR2 SNEGSKA (reference sequence). CDR3 protein: CSATVYNEQFF. The CDR3, as DNA: TGCAGTGCCACGGTATACAATGAGCAGTTCTTC.

The genes are TRBV7-2 and TRBJ2-3; 8 nucleotides agree with TRBD2. J gave up 5 bases and V 5 bases, and 9 bases lay outside the gene matches. This CDR3 has 15 amino acids. Germline CDR1 reads SGHTA; CDR2 reads FQGNSA. The chain's CDR3 is CASSRSGSGGDTQYF. In DNA, the CDR3 is TGTGCCAGCAGCCGCTCCGGGAGCGGGGGAGATACGCAGTATTTT.

The CDR3, as DNA: TGTGCCAGCAGAGAGCCCCCCTACGAGCAGTACTTC. It encodes CASREPPYEQYF. The chain carries TRBV2 and TRBJ2-7; D ambiguous. The CDR3 runs to 12 residues. CDR1 is SNHLY and CDR2 is FYNNEI in the germline V gene. Trimming took 6 bases from V and 2 from J, leaving 8 bases between them.

This chain joins TRBV7-2 and TRBJ2-1, with a tentative D call TRBD1 (6 bases). The CDR3 is made up of 15 amino acids. Looked up from germline, CDR1 is SGHTA and CDR2 is FQGNSA. V lost 5 bases and J 0 bases, leaving 11 bases between the germline ends. The CDR3 sequence is CASSAGQSSYNEQFF. The CDR3 DNA follows: TGTGCCAGCAGCGCTGGACAGAGCTCCTACAATGAGCAGTTCTTC.

The rearrangement joins TRBV10-3 to TRBJ2-1, with 12 bases that match TRBD2. The CDR3 consists of 16 residues. V lost 4 bases and J lost 4; bases outside the gene matches: 5. Per germline, CDR1 ENHRY and CDR2 SYGVKD. CDR3: CAISGYLAGGYNEQFF. In DNA, the CDR3 is TGTGCCATCAGTGGGTACCTAGCGGGGGGGTACAATGAGCAGTTCTTC.

This chain uses TRBV28 with TRBJ1-2, with 7 bases fitting TRBD1. Trimming removed 5 bases from V and 2 bases from J; junction bases left unmatched: 5. The CDR3 consists of 14 residues. Per the germline V gene, CDR1 is MDHEN and CDR2 is SYDVKM. The CDR3, as DNA: TGTGCCAGCAGTCTACAGGGGTTGAACTATGGCTACACCTTC. Residues: CASSLQGLNYGYTF.

This chain's CDR3 is CASTRTGGSSYNEQFF. CDR3 bases: TGCGCCAGCACCAGGACAGGGGGCAGCTCCTACAATGAGCAGTTCTTC. The chain uses TRBV5-1 and TRBJ2-1; 11 bases line up with TRBD1. V dropped 6 bases and J dropped 0; count of bases not matched to a gene: 5. Germline CDR1 is SGHRS and CDR2 is YFSETQ. CDR3 length: 16 residues.

This chain joins TRBV7-3 and TRBJ2-1, with a weak D call TRBD2 (7 bases). The CDR3 has 16 amino acids. Germline CDR1 and CDR2: SGHTA and FQGTGA. Deletions cut 4 bases from V and 8 bases from J, with 21 bases between. CDR3 in amino acids: CASSSPGGRDLDEQFF. The CDR3 DNA is TGTGCCAGCAGCTCCCCCGGGGGGCGGGATTTGGATGAGCAGTTCTTC.

The chain has TRBV7-9 and TRBJ1-1; 10 positions agree with TRBD1. The CDR3 consists of 15 residues. Germline CDR1 is SEHNR and CDR2 is FQNEAQ (reference sequence). Germline trimming cut 5 bases from V and 4 bases from J; bases unmatched to any gene: 7. The DNA of the CDR3 is TGTGCCAGCAGCGAACTAGGGACAGGGGCCACTGAAGCTTTCTTT. Its protein is CASSELGTGATEAFF. The full variable domain, in which reference TRBV7-9 and TRBJ1-1 provide the parts outside the CDR3, is DTGVSQNPRHKITKRGQNVTFRCDPISEHNRLYWYRQTLGQGPEFLTYFQNEAQLEKSRLLSDRFSAERPKGSFSTLEIQRTEQGDSAMYLCASSELGTGATEAFFGQGTRLTVV.

The chain carries TRBV7-6 and TRBJ2-3; 9 bases agree with TRBD2. Losses at the gene ends were 2 bases for V and 4 bases for J; bases not matched to a gene: 7. Germline lookup yields CDR1 SGHVS and CDR2 FNYEAQ. The CDR3 is 16 amino acids. The CDR3 DNA reads as TGTGCCAGCAGCTTAAAGGGTAGCGGGGGCGCAGATACGCAGTATTTT. It specifies CASSLKGSGGADTQYF.

The chain joins TRBV24-1 to TRBJ2-3; TRBD2 agrees at 14 bases. The length of the CDR3 is 18 residues. Trimming took 9 bases from V and 6 from J; bases not matched to a gene: 16. Germline CDR1 and CDR2: KGHDR and SFDVKD. Here the CDR3 reads CATGWSGTSGGAGDTQYF. DNA of the CDR3: TGTGCCACCGGATGGTCAGGGACTAGCGGGGGAGCCGGGGATACGCAGTATTTT.

The CDR3 region is CASSKETGKNEYGYTF. The DNA for the CDR3 is TGTGCCAGCAGTAAAGAGACAGGGAAGAACGAATATGGCTACACCTTC. This chain joins TRBV2 and TRBJ1-2, with TRBD1 matching over 7 bases. There are 16 residues in the CDR3. Germline assignment: CDR1 SNHLY and CDR2 FYNNEI. V was pared by 5 bases and J by 5 bases, with 14 bases of the junction left unmatched.

The V call is TRBV3-1 (or the pseudogene TRBV3-2), the J call TRBJ1-5; maybe TRBD1 (6 bases). V lost 5 bases and J lost 4, with 9 bases in between. The length of the CDR3 is 13 residues. Per the germline V gene, CDR1 is LGHDT and CDR2 is YNNKEL (reference sequence). CDR3 sequence: CASSGQGNQPQHF. The DNA of the CDR3 is TGTGCCAGCAGCGGGCAGGGGAATCAGCCCCAGCATTTT.

V gene TRBV9 combines with J gene TRBJ1-2; the D gene is possibly TRBD1 (6 bases). The CDR3 is 15 residues long. Germline lookup yields CDR1 SGDLS and CDR2 YYNGEE. Trimming removed 4 bases from V and 7 bases from J, with 20 bases in between. The CDR3 DNA reads TGTGCCAGCAGCCCCGGGGGGGCAGGGCTTCTTGGCTACACCTTC. It translates to CASSPGGAGLLGYTF. The full variable domain, its missing parts supplied by reference TRBV9 and TRBJ1-2, is DSGVTQTPKHLITATGQRVTLRCSPRSGDLSVYWYQQSLDQGLQFLIQYYNGEERAKGNILERFSAQQFPDLHSELNLSSLELGDSALYFCASSPGGAGLLGYTFGSGTRLTVV.

This chain joins TRBV7-9 and TRBJ2-3; 10 nucleotides line up with TRBD2. From germline, CDR1 is SEHNR and CDR2 FQNEAQ (reference sequence). This CDR3 is 15 amino acids long. Trimming took 4 bases from V and 6 from J; bases not matched to a gene: 7. CDR3 DNA sequence: TGTGCCAGCAGCTCAGCGGGAGGGCCGTTCGATACGCAGTATTTT. Residues: CASSSAGGPFDTQYF.

This clone was recorded only once. This chain joins TRBV5-5 and TRBJ1-6; 8 bases align to TRBD1. This CDR3 spans 16 amino acids. CDR1 is SGHKS, CDR2 YYEKEE, per germline (reference sequence). The junction had 2 bases not matched to a gene; V was cut back by 2 bases and J by 1 base. The CDR3 nucleotides are TGTGCCAGCAGCTTATGGACAGGGTCCTATAATTCACCCCTCCACTTT. Translation gives CASSLWTGSYNSPLHF.

The chain is built from TRBV28 and TRBJ2-7; 9 bases agree with TRBD1. CDR1 is MDHEN, CDR2 SYDVKM, per germline. This CDR3 spans 12 amino acids. V was pared by 7 bases and J by 5 bases, with 3 bases of the junction left unmatched. This CDR3 is CASIGTGHEQYF. DNA for the CDR3: TGTGCCAGCATAGGGACAGGGCACGAGCAGTACTTC. Full variable domain (missing parts from reference TRBV28 and TRBJ2-7): DVKVTQSSRYLVKRTGEKVFLECVQDMDHENMFWYRQDPGLGLRLIYFSYDVKMKEKGDIPEGYSVSREKKERFSLILESASTNQTSMYLCASIGTGHEQYFGPGTRLTVT.

The chain combines TRBV9 with TRBJ2-1, with D possibly being TRBD2 (6 bases). The CDR3 sequence is 15 residues long. V lost 0 bases to trimming and J lost 2 bases, with 9 bases between them. CDR1 is SGDLS, CDR2 YYNGEE, per germline. The CDR3 reads CASSVDGSPYNEQFF. The CDR3, as DNA: TGTGCCAGCAGCGTAGACGGGAGCCCCTACAATGAGCAGTTCTTC.

This sequence joins TRBV5-1 and TRBJ2-5; D possibly corresponds to TRBD2 (6 bases). Germline V gene sequence: CDR1 SGHRS, CDR2 YFSETQ. CDR3 length: 15 residues. Deletions cut 4 bases from V and 5 bases from J, with 18 bases between. The CDR3 coding sequence is TGCGCCAGCAGCCAGGGTTCAGGAGGAGGGGAGACCCAGTACTTC. It yields the protein CASSQGSGGGETQYF.

The count of this clone is one. This rearrangement joins TRBV19 to TRBJ2-3; 10 bases are shared with TRBD2. Trimming took 5 bases from V and 3 from J; bases not matched to a gene: 11. The CDR3 is 17 amino acids. Germline V CDR1 and CDR2: LNHDA, SQIVND (reference sequence). This chain's CDR3 is CASSPELAGGRTDTQYF. Here the CDR3 DNA reads TGTGCCAGTAGTCCCGAATTAGCGGGGGGCCGGACAGATACGCAGTATTTT.

This chain joins TRBV18 and TRBJ2-1, with TRBD1 as a possible D gene (6 bases). Trimming took off 2 bases at V and 6 bases at J, with 20 bases between the two ends. CDR1 and CDR2 from the germline V gene are KGHSH and LQKENI. This CDR3 has 17 residues. The CDR3 DNA sequence: TGTGCCAGCTCACCATTCTCTATAGGACAGAGGGGCAATGAGCAGTTCTTC. Its protein product is CASSPFSIGQRGNEQFF.

This chain uses TRBV10-3 with TRBJ2-7, with 15 positions matching TRBD2. Per germline, CDR1 ENHRY and CDR2 SYGVKD. V lost 4 bases, J lost 0 bases, and 4 bases stayed unmatched. CDR3 size: 17 residues. This CDR3 reads CAISGGLAGGYSYEQYF. CDR3 sequence (DNA): TGTGCCATCAGTGGGGGACTAGCGGGGGGCTACTCCTACGAGCAGTACTTC.

J is TRBJ1-5 and V is TRBV12-3 or TRBV12-4, with D tentatively TRBD1 (6 bases). This CDR3 is built from 11 residues. Trimming removed 7 bases from V and 9 bases from J, with 10 bases in between. CDR3 in DNA: TGTGCCAGCACTGCCAGGGGGCCCCAGCATTTT. This translates into CASTARGPQHF.

J is TRBJ2-1 and V is TRBV7-8, with a weak D call TRBD1 (6 bases). Per germline, CDR1 SGHVS and CDR2 FQNEAQ. V lost 1 base to trimming and J lost 10 bases, with 8 bases between them. CDR3 length: 12 residues. The CDR3 coding sequence is TGTGCCAGCAGCTTAGACAGGGAGGAGCAGTTCTTC. Protein: CASSLDREEQFF.

The rearrangement links TRBV19 to TRBJ1-1; maybe TRBD1 (5 bases). The CDR3 has 15 residues. CDR1 LNHDA and CDR2 SQIVND come from the germline V gene (reference sequence). The V end was cut by 3 bases, the J end by 0 bases, with 11 bases between. CDR3 protein: CASSMGGTMNTEAFF. The CDR3 nucleotides read TGTGCCAGTAGTATGGGAGGGACTATGAACACTGAAGCTTTCTTT. Full variable domain (rest looked up from reference TRBV19 and TRBJ1-1): DGGITQSPKYLFRKEGQNVTLSCEQNLNHDAMYWYRQDPGQGLRLIYYSQIVNDFQKGDIAEGYSVSREKKESFPLTVTSAQKNPTAFYLCASSMGGTMNTEAFFGQGTRLTVV.